This TCR beta chain comes out of a study of Ad26.COV2.S vaccination and SARS-CoV-2 variants. The study's findings and limits: Recipients given vaccine exceeded placebo recipients in spike-specific TCR breadth.

Germline V gene data show CDR1 as LGHDT and CDR2 as YNNKEL (reference sequence). The length of the CDR3 is 19 residues. Trimming shortened V by 1 base and J by 0 bases, and 16 bases separated the two germline ends. This clone was seen once. The antigen remains unidentified. Using immunoSEQ multiplex PCR, the repertoire was profiled, and TCRdb retains in-frame clones only, with some absent. The sample lists about 330,000 clones, approximately 87% seen once, with around 5.5% in the top ten. The sample's treatment: approximately 18 received Ad26.COV2.S at low or high dose, single or two shots; about 5 received placebo; per-sample allocation not given. Sampling was performed 63 days after the first vaccine or placebo injection.

V usage is TRBV3-1 (or the pseudogene TRBV3-2) and J usage is TRBJ2-6; TRBD1 might be the D (5 bases). Sequenced material: peripheral blood, taken in a trial of Ad26.COV2.S vaccine versus placebo. The clonotype originates from a person aged 18 to 65 who received the Ad26.COV2.S COVID-19 vaccine or a placebo. The CDR3 here is CASSQGLNRMVSGANVLTF. The CDR3 DNA reads TGTGCCAGCAGCCAAGGTCTGAACAGGATGGTCTCTGGGGCCAACGTCCTGACTTTC.